Below are 24 T cell receptor beta chains sequenced from a single sample in a study of CD8+ T cells in alopecia areata. Sequencing relied on a cDNA template that was reverse transcribed from extracted RNA. Assay: immunoSEQ multiplex PCR; the TCRdb copy retains only in-frame clones and omits some. The sample has almost 250,000 clones, roughly 69% seen once; the top ten hold approximately 1.2%. Sample: CD4+ T cells sorted from blood, taken at week 0. The origin of the receptors is a human donor with alopecia areata.

The chain links TRBV7-6 to TRBJ1-1, with D possibly being TRBD1 (6 bases). CDR3 size: 14 residues. The germline CDR1 and CDR2 sequences are SGHVS and FNYEAQ. Trimming left V 6 bases short and J 4 bases short, with 15 bases between. DNA of the CDR3: TGTGCCAGCAGAGACCTCCACAGGGCCACTGAAGCTTTCTTT. It is translated as CASRDLHRATEAFF. Variable domain in full (rest from reference TRBV7-6 and TRBJ1-1): GAGVSQSPRYKVTKRGQDVALRCDPISGHVSLYWYRQALGQGPEFLTYFNYEAQQDKSGLPNDRFSAERPEGSISTLTIQRTEQRDSAMYRCASRDLHRATEAFFGQGTRLTVV.

The V gene is TRBV29-1, the J gene TRBJ1-5, with a possible D match to TRBD1 (6 bases). In germline, CDR1 is SQVTM, CDR2 ANQGSEA. Trimming removed 6 bases from V and 1 base from J, with 10 bases in between. The length of the CDR3 is 13 residues. This CDR3 reads CSVARGSNQPQHF. The CDR3 DNA follows: TGCAGCGTGGCAAGGGGGAGCAATCAGCCCCAGCATTTT.

The chain is built from TRBV6-5 and TRBJ1-6; no clear D. In germline, CDR1 is MNHEY, CDR2 SVGAGI. The CDR3 is 13 amino acids. V shed 6 bases and J shed 14 bases, with 17 bases lying between them. DNA of the CDR3: TGTGCCAGCAGGCTAGCCGCTCGGGCGTCCCTCCACTTT. This translates into CASRLAARASLHF.

This clone was observed once. The chain has TRBV7-9 and TRBJ2-1; 9 bases are a match to TRBD1. Germline V gene data show CDR1 as SEHNR and CDR2 as FQNEAQ (reference sequence). The V segment lost 4 bases and the J segment 2 bases; nucleotides outside the gene matches: 9. The CDR3 is 17 residues long. For the CDR3, the DNA is TGTGCCAGCAGCTCGGGACAGGGAAGGGGAGCCTACAATGAGCAGTTCTTC. This codes for CASSSGQGRGAYNEQFF.

The count of this clone is one. The chain uses TRBV30 and TRBJ2-7, with D perhaps matching TRBD1 (5 bases). Trimming cost V 5 bases and J 3 bases, with 11 bases left between them. The germline gives CDR1 GTSNPN, CDR2 SVGIG (reference sequence). This CDR3 comprises 12 residues. The CDR3 here is CAWRRANYEQYF. CDR3 nucleotide sequence: TGTGCCTGGCGCAGGGCGAACTACGAGCAGTACTTC.

The rearrangement links TRBV25-1 to TRBJ2-3; no clear D gene. CDR1 and CDR2 from the germline V gene are MGHDK and SYGVNS. With 2 bases removed from V and 0 bases from J, the gap between germline ends came to 9 bases. The CDR3 runs to 15 residues. The CDR3 DNA sequence: TGTGCCAGCAGTGAAGGGTGGCAGAGCACAGATACGCAGTATTTT. Translating gives CASSEGWQSTDTQYF.

The chain links TRBV30 to TRBJ2-7; the D call may be TRBD1 or TRBD2 (5 bases each). V was cut by 2 bases and J by 3 bases, with 11 bases left in between. The CDR3 length is 13 residues. Germline V lookup: CDR1 GTSNPN, CDR2 SVGIG (reference sequence). The CDR3 region is CAWSPGPLYEQYF. In DNA form, the CDR3 reads TGTGCCTGGAGTCCGGGACCACTCTACGAGCAGTACTTC.

The rearrangement joins TRBV10-3 to TRBJ2-1, with TRBD1 matching 8 bases. Losses at the gene ends were 4 bases for V and 2 bases for J; bases not matched to a gene: 4. The length of the CDR3 is 15 residues. In germline, CDR1 is ENHRY, CDR2 SYGVKD. This CDR3 is CAISAQGAAYNEQFF. The CDR3 DNA is TGTGCCATCAGTGCTCAGGGGGCGGCCTACAATGAGCAGTTCTTC.

V and J are TRBV5-1 and TRBJ2-7; weak D call: TRBD1 (5 bases). Trimming took off 0 bases at V and 3 bases at J, with 13 bases between the two ends. The CDR3 runs to 15 residues. Per germline, CDR1 SGHRS and CDR2 YFSETQ. The CDR3 nucleotides are TGCGCCAGCAGCTTGGCCGGTGGCAGGGACTACGAGCAGTACTTC. Residues: CASSLAGGRDYEQYF.

This clone has more than one count but fewer than ten. The chain uses TRBV4-1 and TRBJ2-3; 7 bases are a match to TRBD1. The germline V gene encodes CDR1 MGHRA and CDR2 YSYEKL. This CDR3 contains 16 residues. V lost 5 bases, J lost 0 bases, and 8 bases stayed unmatched. CDR3: CASSIRTGPSTDTQYF. DNA of the CDR3: TGCGCCAGCAGCATTAGGACAGGCCCTAGCACAGATACGCAGTATTTT.

The chain couples TRBV23-1 to TRBJ1-2; D gene uncertain. TRBV23-1 is an ORF, and what it does is uncertain. Trimming shortened V by 7 bases and J by 4 bases, and 19 bases separated the two germline ends. The CDR3 has 15 amino acids. CDR3 residues: CASIAARPRVYGYTF. The CDR3 DNA sequence: TGCGCCAGCATTGCCGCACGACCGCGGGTCTATGGCTACACCTTC.

V usage is TRBV4-1 and J usage is TRBJ1-6; D is unresolved. CDR1 and CDR2 from the germline V gene are MGHRA and YSYEKL. The V end was cut by 1 base, the J end by 14 bases, with 12 bases between. The CDR3 totals 13 residues. For the CDR3, the DNA is TGCGCCAGCAGCCAAGTCTCCCTCATGGCCCTCCACTTT. It codes for CASSQVSLMALHF.

V and J are TRBV4-2 and TRBJ2-1; 7 bases are a match to TRBD1. The length of the CDR3 is 17 residues. Per the germline V gene, CDR1 is LGHNA and CDR2 is YNFKEQ. Trimming took 0 bases from V and 1 from J; bases not matched to a gene: 6. The CDR3 reads CASSQDATGVSYNEQFF. The CDR3, as DNA: TGTGCCAGCAGCCAAGATGCCACAGGGGTTTCCTACAATGAGCAGTTCTTC.

The chain combines TRBV30 with TRBJ2-4; unclear D gene. In germline, CDR1 is GTSNPN, CDR2 SVGIG (reference sequence). The CDR3 has 15 amino acids. V was cut by 0 bases and J by 3 bases, with 12 bases left in between. The DNA for the CDR3 is TGTGCCTGGAGTGTCTTTGGCCTAGTCAAAAACATTCAGTACTTC. Protein product: CAWSVFGLVKNIQYF.

This sequence joins TRBV9 and TRBJ1-2; 8 positions agree with TRBD1. The CDR3 spans 15 residues. Per germline, CDR1 SGDLS and CDR2 YYNGEE. With V trimmed by 0 bases and J by 8 bases, 9 bases remained unmatched. CDR3 residues: CASSVDPGQGLGYTF. The CDR3 DNA reads TGTGCCAGCAGCGTAGATCCAGGACAGGGCTTAGGCTACACCTTC.

Notes on this clone: This sample also contains other DNA sequences that code for the same CDR3. The V gene is TRBV20-1, the J gene TRBJ2-3; the D is unclear. V was clipped by 2 bases and J by 6 bases, with 6 bases between them. The CDR3 is made up of 11 amino acids. Germline V lookup: CDR1 DFQATT, CDR2 SNEGSKA (reference sequence). In nucleotides, the CDR3 is TGCAGTGCTAGAACCGGCGATACGCAGTATTTT. It translates to CSARTGDTQYF.

This clone was seen a handful of times. The chain employs TRBV5-6 and TRBJ1-6; D uncertain. Trimming removed 3 bases at V and 8 bases at J, with 15 bases between. CDR1 and CDR2 (germline): SGHDT, YYEEEE. The CDR3 is made up of 15 amino acids. CDR3 in amino acids: CASSSPGKGYSPLHF. DNA of the CDR3: TGTGCCAGCAGCTCCCCGGGAAAGGGCTATTCACCCCTCCACTTT.

The CDR3 loop is CASSGTGSADTQYF. The CDR3 region has the DNA TGTGCCAGCAGTGGGACAGGTAGTGCAGATACGCAGTATTTT. The chain joins TRBV25-1 to TRBJ2-3; 7 bases align to TRBD1. CDR3 size: 14 residues. V shed 4 bases, J shed 4 bases, and the junction held 5 bases outside the gene matches. Germline V CDR1 and CDR2: MGHDK, SYGVNS. The full variable domain, in which reference TRBV25-1 and TRBJ2-3 provide the parts outside the CDR3, is EADIYQTPRYLVIGTGKKITLECSQTMGHDKMYWYQQDPGMELHLIHYSYGVNSTEKGDLSSESTVSRIRTEHFPLTLESARPSHTSQYLCASSGTGSADTQYFGPGTRLTVL.

The V and J genes are TRBV5-6 and TRBJ2-4; D is possibly TRBD1 or TRBD2 (5 bases each). Trimming left V 4 bases short and J 0 bases short, with 14 bases between. The length of the CDR3 is 16 residues. Germline V gene sequence: CDR1 SGHDT, CDR2 YYEEEE. Here the CDR3 reads CASSLGESLAKNIQYF. Written as DNA, the CDR3 is TGTGCCAGCAGCCTGGGGGAGAGCTTAGCCAAAAACATTCAGTACTTC.

The sample holds a few counts of this clone. Germline and junction disagree at one end, which may indicate a read error. V usage is TRBV15 and J usage is TRBJ2-7; 8 bases fit TRBD1. The CDR3 is 11 residues long. The germline CDR1 and CDR2 sequences are LNHNV and YYDKDF (reference sequence). The CDR3 DNA follows: TGTGCCACCAGCAGTCGGACAGGGCGACCCTTC. Its protein product is CATSSRTGRPF.

The chain has TRBV5-4 and TRBJ2-2; maybe TRBD1 (5 bases). The germline V gene encodes CDR1 SGHNT and CDR2 YYREEE (reference sequence). The V and J ends lost 1 base and 1 base respectively, with 8 bases between them. The CDR3 is 15 residues long. The CDR3 region has the DNA TGTGCCAGCAGCTTGAGGGGAAGGAACACCGGGGAGCTGTTTTTT. This sequence encodes CASSLRGRNTGELFF.

This rearrangement joins TRBV11-2 to TRBJ2-5; D unclear. CDR1 is SGHAT, CDR2 FQNNGV, per germline. V was cut by 1 base and J by 0 bases, with 3 bases left in between. The CDR3 is 13 amino acids. DNA of the CDR3: TGTGCCAGCAGCTTAGGCCACCAAGAGACCCAGTACTTC. It translates to CASSLGHQETQYF.

This chain links TRBV7-9 with TRBJ2-7, with 8 bases aligning to TRBD1. The ends lost 4 bases at V and 3 bases at J; junction bases unmatched: 5. The germline V gene encodes CDR1 SEHNR and CDR2 FQNEAQ (reference sequence). The CDR3 contains 14 residues. The CDR3 is CASSSTGVFYEQYF. The CDR3 DNA follows: TGTGCCAGCAGCTCGACAGGGGTGTTCTACGAGCAGTACTTC.

This clone was observed a handful of times. The chain has TRBV28 and TRBJ1-5; D ambiguous. Per germline, CDR1 MDHEN and CDR2 SYDVKM. Trimming cost V 8 bases and J 4 bases, with 9 bases left between them. The CDR3 covers 12 residues. The CDR3 protein is CASATPNQPQHF. Here the CDR3 DNA reads TGTGCCAGCGCCACACCAAATCAGCCCCAGCATTTT.